The 32 T cell receptor beta chains reported below all come from one sample, sequenced in a study of CXCR3-negative and CXCR3-positive naive CD8 T cells. All TRB cDNA libraries came from 5' RACE performed with UMI labels. TCRdb re-analyzed the 5' RACE reads; it lists each CDR3 protein once, without DNA. The specimen's table records 45,000 to 65,000 distinct CDR3 sequences. The sequencing input was naive CXCR3- CD8+ T cells from blood. Specified subset: CD45RO-CCR7+CD27+CD95- naive CD8+ T cells lacking CXCR3 (TNR3-). Receptors were obtained from a human donor in good health. Some clones in this sample may be carry-over from other donors' samples.

The rearrangement uses TRBV3-1 and TRBJ2-7; the TCRdb D gene call, TRBD1, has no DNA to confirm it. This CDR3 has 14 residues. Germline V gene data show CDR1 as LGHDT and CDR2 as YNNKEL (reference sequence). CDR3 residues: CASSHGTGPYEQYF.

The chain joins TRBV2 to TRBJ2-5; there is no DNA to check the TCRdb D call of TRBD1. Germline V gives CDR1 SNHLY, CDR2 FYNNEI. The CDR3 runs 13 residues. The CDR3 loop reads CASRPQGRETQYF.

This chain joins TRBV12-3 or TRBV12-4 and TRBJ2-1; the D gene TCRdb calls, TRBD1, cannot be checked with no DNA. CDR3 length: 12 residues. Here the CDR3 reads CASRPQGNEQFF.

The chain couples TRBV25-1 to TRBJ1-1; the TCRdb D gene call, TRBD1, has no DNA to confirm it. The CDR3 is made up of 12 amino acids. CDR1 and CDR2 from the germline V gene are MGHDK and SYGVNS. The CDR3 protein is CASSSSGREAFF. Full variable domain (missing parts from reference TRBV25-1 and TRBJ1-1): EADIYQTPRYLVIGTGKKITLECSQTMGHDKMYWYQQDPGMELHLIHYSYGVNSTEKGDLSSESTVSRIRTEHFPLTLESARPSHTSQYLCASSSSGREAFFGQGTRLTVV.

This chain uses TRBV2 with TRBJ1-1; TCRdb's D call, TRBD1, is unchecked because there is no DNA. The CDR3 has 12 residues. Germline CDR1 SNHLY, CDR2 FYNNEI. CDR3 region: CATGFSNTEAFF.

This chain joins TRBV2 and TRBJ2-1. The germline gives CDR1 SNHLY, CDR2 FYNNEI. The length of the CDR3 is 15 residues. The CDR3 here is CASSELVFDNNEQFF.

V and J are TRBV18 and TRBJ2-5. The CDR3 covers 16 residues. Germline V lookup: CDR1 KGHSH, CDR2 LQKENI. CDR3: CASSPRYGVNQETQYF. The full variable domain, its missing parts supplied by reference TRBV18 and TRBJ2-5, is NAGVMQNPRHLVRRRGQEARLRCSPMKGHSHVYWYRQLPEEGLKFMVYLQKENIIDESGMPKERFSAEFPKEGPSILRIQQVVRGDSAAYFCASSPRYGVNQETQYFGPGTRLLVL.

The chain joins TRBV9 to TRBJ2-1; TCRdb names TRBD1, which stays unverified in the absence of DNA. The CDR3 has 13 amino acids. From germline, CDR1 is SGDLS and CDR2 YYNGEE. CDR3 sequence reads: CASSGGTVNEQFF.

The chain is built from TRBV6-2 or TRBV6-3 and TRBJ2-7; TCRdb's assignment of TRBD1 cannot be checked, as there is no DNA. The CDR3 sequence is 14 residues long. CDR1 and CDR2 from the germline V gene are MNHEY and SVGEGT. This CDR3 reads CASSYVEGADEQYF.

This chain connects TRBV10-3 to TRBJ2-7; TCRdb gives TRBD1 as the D gene, but with no DNA this cannot be confirmed. Germline V gene sequence: CDR1 ENHRY, CDR2 SYGVKD. The CDR3 extends over 16 amino acids. This chain's CDR3 is CAISESGTGLNYEQYF.

V gene TRBV28 combines with J gene TRBJ2-7; TCRdb returns TRBD2, unconfirmable since there is no DNA. The CDR3 consists of 15 residues. The germline V gene encodes CDR1 MDHEN and CDR2 SYDVKM. The CDR3: CASRRRPRGVDEQYF.

CDR3 in amino acids: CATTDSGSASSFYEQYF. The chain couples TRBV15 to TRBJ2-7; TCRdb gives TRBD2 as the D gene, but with no DNA this cannot be confirmed. The CDR3 has 17 amino acids. Germline-derived CDR1 and CDR2 are LNHNV and YYDKDF (reference sequence).

The chain has TRBV15 and TRBJ2-7; with no DNA, the TCRdb D assignment of TRBD1 cannot be verified. Germline values: CDR1 LNHNV, CDR2 YYDKDF (reference sequence). CDR3 length: 13 residues. The CDR3 loop reads CATSRTRGPEQYF.

This rearrangement joins TRBV4-2 to TRBJ1-1. Germline-derived CDR1 and CDR2 are LGHNA and YNFKEQ. The CDR3 loop spans 15 amino acids. CDR3 sequence: CASSQAFRGDTEAFF.

The chain links TRBV12-3 or TRBV12-4 to TRBJ2-1; TCRdb's assignment of TRBD1 cannot be checked, as there is no DNA. There are 14 residues in the CDR3. This CDR3 is CASTQRGGGDEQFF.

CDR3 loop: CASSLMPTEQYF. The rearrangement joins TRBV7-9 to TRBJ2-7. The CDR3 spans 12 residues. CDR1 SEHNR and CDR2 FQNEAQ come from the germline V gene (reference sequence).

J is TRBJ2-7 and V is TRBV6-6; the TRBD1 assignment by TCRdb is unverifiable without DNA. The CDR3 extends over 14 amino acids. Looked up from germline, CDR1 is MNHNY and CDR2 is SVGAGI (reference sequence). CDR3 loop: CASRQATGGYEQYF.

This clonotype is medium-sized (0.01 to 0.1%) by frequency. The rearrangement uses TRBV11-3 and TRBJ2-1; as DNA is missing, the TRBD2 call by TCRdb cannot be tested. Germline V lookup: CDR1 SGHNT, CDR2 YENEEA. CDR3 length: 16 amino acids. The CDR3 is CASSLDGSLLYNEQFF.

The chain's CDR3 is CSVWVGGQAHPNEQFF. The rearrangement uses TRBV29-1 and TRBJ2-1; checking the TCRdb D call of TRBD1 is not possible without DNA. The germline V gene encodes CDR1 SQVTM and CDR2 ANQGSEA. CDR3 length equals 16 residues.

The chain employs TRBV28 and TRBJ2-3; the TCRdb D gene call, TRBD1, has no DNA to confirm it. The length of the CDR3 is 16 residues. CDR1 MDHEN and CDR2 SYDVKM come from the germline V gene. CDR3 region: CASSLYPENPPDTQYF. The variable domain in full, completed from reference TRBV28 and TRBJ2-3, reads DVKVTQSSRYLVKRTGEKVFLECVQDMDHENMFWYRQDPGLGLRLIYFSYDVKMKEKGDIPEGYSVSREKKERFSLILESASTNQTSMYLCASSLYPENPPDTQYFGPGTRLTVL.

The chain has TRBV28 and TRBJ2-7. Looked up from germline, CDR1 is MDHEN and CDR2 is SYDVKM. The CDR3 contains 13 residues. The CDR3 here is CTSSLLGIYEQYF.

V is TRBV27 and J is TRBJ2-1. Germline V gene lookup returns CDR1 MNHEY and CDR2 SMNVEV (reference sequence). The CDR3 contains 13 residues. The CDR3: CASRPSYHNEQFF.

The chain links TRBV12-3 or TRBV12-4 to TRBJ1-1; TCRdb calls TRBD1, which cannot be checked without DNA. CDR3 length: 14 amino acids. This CDR3 is CASSYGDGNTEAFF.

This CDR3 is CASQGGGNYGYTF. The chain couples TRBV9 to TRBJ1-2; TCRdb picks TRBD1, but there is no DNA to check that call. The CDR3 extends over 13 amino acids. Germline V gene sequence: CDR1 SGDLS, CDR2 YYNGEE. Looking up the rest from reference TRBV9 and TRBJ1-2 gives the full variable domain: DSGVTQTPKHLITATGQRVTLRCSPRSGDLSVYWYQQSLDQGLQFLIQYYNGEERAKGNILERFSAQQFPDLHSELNLSSLELGDSALYFCASQGGGNYGYTFGSGTRLTVV.

The CDR3 is CASSSVPGQSTDTQYF. The chain carries TRBV5-5 and TRBJ2-3; TCRdb designates TRBD1, a call that cannot be tested without DNA. The CDR3 consists of 16 residues. The germline CDR1 and CDR2 sequences are SGHKS and YYEKEE (reference sequence).

The V call is TRBV7-3, the J call TRBJ2-1; the TCRdb D gene call, TRBD2, has no DNA to confirm it. The CDR3 has 14 residues. The V gene's germline CDR1 is SGHTA and CDR2 FQGTGA. Here the CDR3 reads CASREAGAGNEQFF.

The chain is built from TRBV28 and TRBJ1-5. CDR3 length: 14 residues. Germline V gene sequence: CDR1 MDHEN, CDR2 SYDVKM. The chain's CDR3 is CASSFVGSNQPQHF.

The rearrangement uses TRBV7-9 and TRBJ1-1. This CDR3 contains 14 residues. Germline CDR1 reads SEHNR; CDR2 reads FQNEAQ (reference sequence). CDR3 residues: CASSFVQTNTEAFF.

This chain uses TRBV6-5 with TRBJ2-7; TCRdb proposes TRBD1, but this gene call is untestable without DNA. The CDR3 runs 17 residues. CDR1 MNHEY and CDR2 SVGAGI come from the germline V gene. The CDR3 region is CASSYPTVGQGSYEQYF.

The rearrangement links TRBV12-3 or TRBV12-4 to TRBJ2-5; TCRdb's D call of TRBD1 is untestable without DNA. The CDR3 runs to 15 residues. The CDR3: CASSPRTGNQETQYF.

This rearrangement joins TRBV4-3 to TRBJ1-2. The CDR3 is 15 amino acids. Looked up from germline, CDR1 is LGHNA and CDR2 is YSLEER. The CDR3 here is CASSQDSAGPDGYTF.

The CDR3 reads CSARTSGVYEQYF. The chain employs TRBV29-1 and TRBJ2-7; without DNA, the TCRdb call of TRBD2 cannot be checked. The germline V gene has CDR1 SQVTM and CDR2 ANQGSEA. The CDR3 is 13 residues long.